This T cell receptor (beta chain) was identified during a study of T cell responses to AZD1222 COVID-19 vaccine. Study summary: Doses given second, at about 4 or about 12 weeks, were pooled. Study-level findings and limits: Nearly half of spike-specific TCRs reportedly go after variant regions that carry no mutations.

A remark on this clone: No antigen is known for it.

Clones were read by immunoSEQ multiplex PCR, and TCRdb kept only the in-frame ones, dropping some. Among about 130,000 clones listed, 80% to 90% were seen once. The CDR3 runs 15 residues. V lost 10 bases and J lost 1, with 18 bases in between. Germline CDR1 is SNHLY and CDR2 is FYNNEI. The rearrangement joins TRBV2 to TRBJ2-3, with D perhaps matching TRBD2 (5 bases). This specimen consisted of peripheral blood, obtained on day 0 of AZD1222 vaccination. This TCR derives from an adult in good health. This CDR3 is CATMRPREGTDTQYF. In DNA form, the CDR3 reads TGTGCCACCATGAGGCCGAGGGAAGGCACAGATACGCAGTATTTT.